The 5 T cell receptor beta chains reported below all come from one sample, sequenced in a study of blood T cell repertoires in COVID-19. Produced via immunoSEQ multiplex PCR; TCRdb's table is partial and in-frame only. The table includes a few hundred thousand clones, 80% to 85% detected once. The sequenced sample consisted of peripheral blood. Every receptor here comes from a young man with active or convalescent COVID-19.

This chain's CDR3 is CASSLVPGRQPQHF. The DNA of the CDR3 is TGCGCCAGCAGCTTGGTTCCAGGGAGGCAGCCCCAGCATTTT. The V call is TRBV5-1, the J call TRBJ1-5, with D possibly TRBD1 on 5 matching bases. V lost 0 bases, J lost 7 bases, and 11 bases lay in between. Germline V gene lookup returns CDR1 SGHRS and CDR2 YFSETQ. The CDR3 covers 14 residues.

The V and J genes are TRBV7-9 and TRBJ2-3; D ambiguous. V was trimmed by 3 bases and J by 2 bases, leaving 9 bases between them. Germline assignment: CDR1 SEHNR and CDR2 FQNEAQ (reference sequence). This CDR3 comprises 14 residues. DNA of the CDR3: TGTGCCAGCAGCTTTGGGCAGGACACAGATACGCAGTATTTT. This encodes CASSFGQDTDTQYF.

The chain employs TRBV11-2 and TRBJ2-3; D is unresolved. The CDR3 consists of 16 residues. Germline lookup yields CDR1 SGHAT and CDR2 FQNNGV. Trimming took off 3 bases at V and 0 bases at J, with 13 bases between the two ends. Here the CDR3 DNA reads TGTGCCAGCAGCTTTCGGCGGTCGAGGAGCACAGATACGCAGTATTTT. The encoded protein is CASSFRRSRSTDTQYF.

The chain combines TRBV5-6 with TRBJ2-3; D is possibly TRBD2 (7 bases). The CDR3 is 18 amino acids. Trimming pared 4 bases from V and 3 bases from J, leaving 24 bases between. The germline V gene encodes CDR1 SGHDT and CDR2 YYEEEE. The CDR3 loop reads CASSMPGGAGGWTDTQYF. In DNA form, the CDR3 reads TGTGCCAGCAGCATGCCGGGGGGCGCCGGAGGTTGGACAGATACGCAGTATTTT.

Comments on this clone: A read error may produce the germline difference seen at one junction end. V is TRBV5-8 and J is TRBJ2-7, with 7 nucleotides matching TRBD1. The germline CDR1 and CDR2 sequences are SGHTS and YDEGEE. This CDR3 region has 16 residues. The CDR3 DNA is TGTGCCAGCAGCCAAGGGGACAGCTTCCCCTCCCACGAGCAGTACTTC. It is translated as CASSQGDSFPSHEQYF.